This T cell receptor beta chain was profiled in a study of cytomegalovirus exposure and HLA in healthy donors. Study as a whole: Inside one of the first data releases sat around 77 million unique TCRs taken from HLA-typed donors.

Turning to this clone: The antigen is not known.

The PCR was carried out with 60 Vbeta primers and 13 Jbeta primers. Assay: immunoSEQ multiplex PCR; the TCRdb copy retains only in-frame clones and omits some. Of roughly 97,000 clones listed, around 9.1% are singletons. V shed 1 base, J shed 3 bases, and the junction held 6 bases outside the gene matches. This CDR3 spans 16 amino acids. Germline V gene sequence: CDR1 LGHNA, CDR2 YNFKEQ. General study points: Among TCR beta chains, those listed as cytomegalovirus-associated numbered some 170. Prior analysis indicated that the majority of TCR beta V segments exhibited productivity approximately 87% or approximately 30% of the time. A later analysis linked a missense variant in DCLRE1C to the trimming of TCR beta V and J genes.

Sequencing used PBMCs. The TCR was taken from a middle-aged man in good health and CMV-seropositive. The V and J genes are TRBV4-2 and TRBJ2-1; TRBD2 matches at 7 bases. Here the CDR3 reads CASSQGGGSIYNEQFF. The CDR3 DNA follows: TGTGCCAGCAGCCAAGGGGGCGGGAGTATCTACAATGAGCAGTTCTTC.